A single count supports the clone carrying this TCR beta chain. The antigen is undetermined. The sample belongs to a study of chemoradiotherapy in HPV16-positive cancers. Study outcomes and limitations: Only a couple of HPV16-positive patients supplied the functional HPV-specificity definition.

Repertoires were generated with immunoSEQ multiplex PCR, while TCRdb's copy carries only in-frame clones and drops some. The sample yields approximately 12,000 clones, just under 80% seen once. Between the trimmed V and J ends, which lost 6 bases and 2 bases, there was a span of 10 bases. The CDR3 is made up of 12 amino acids. Germline V gives CDR1 SQVTM, CDR2 ANQGSEA. The TCR originated in a human donor with HPV-associated anogenital cancer. The chain joins TRBV29-1 to TRBJ2-5, with D tentatively TRBD1 or TRBD2 (5 bases each). Sample collection occurred from a patient who underwent chemoradiotherapy. CDR3 loop: CSVIWGQETQYF. In DNA, the CDR3 is TGCAGCGTAATATGGGGGCAAGAGACCCAGTACTTC.